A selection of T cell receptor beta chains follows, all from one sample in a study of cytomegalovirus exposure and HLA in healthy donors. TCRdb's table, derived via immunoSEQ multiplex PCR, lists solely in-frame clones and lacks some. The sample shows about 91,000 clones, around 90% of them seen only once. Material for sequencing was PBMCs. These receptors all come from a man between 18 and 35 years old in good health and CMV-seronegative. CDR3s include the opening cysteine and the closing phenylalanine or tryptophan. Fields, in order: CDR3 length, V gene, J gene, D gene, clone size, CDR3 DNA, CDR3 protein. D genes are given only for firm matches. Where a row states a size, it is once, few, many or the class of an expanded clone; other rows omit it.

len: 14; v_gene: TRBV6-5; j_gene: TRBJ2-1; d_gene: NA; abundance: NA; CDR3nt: TGTGCCACCCGTGCGGGATACTCCTACAATGAGCAGTTCTTC; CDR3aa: CATRAGYSYNEQFF
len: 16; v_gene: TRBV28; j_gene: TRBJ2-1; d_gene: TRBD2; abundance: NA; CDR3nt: TGTGCCAGCAGTCGATTGGGGGGGTCAACCTACAATGAGCAGTTCTTC; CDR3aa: CASSRLGGSTYNEQFF
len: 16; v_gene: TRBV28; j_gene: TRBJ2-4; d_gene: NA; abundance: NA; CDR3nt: TGTGCCAGCAGTTCATTGACGGGGGAACTCAAAAACATTCAGTACTTC; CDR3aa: CASSSLTGELKNIQYF
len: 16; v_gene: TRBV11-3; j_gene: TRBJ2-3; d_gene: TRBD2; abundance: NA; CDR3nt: TGTGCCAGCAGCTTAGGAAACGGGAGGATCACAGATACGCAGTATTTT; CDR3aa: CASSLGNGRITDTQYF
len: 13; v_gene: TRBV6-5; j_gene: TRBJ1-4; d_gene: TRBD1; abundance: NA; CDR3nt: TGTGCCAGCAGCGACAGGGTGGGAGAAAAACTGTTTTTT; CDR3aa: CASSDRVGEKLFF
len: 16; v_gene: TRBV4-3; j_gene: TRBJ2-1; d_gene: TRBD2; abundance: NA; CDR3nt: TGCGCCAGCAGCCAGGGTCACACGGGAGGTTCAAATGAGCAGTTCTTC; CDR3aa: CASSQGHTGGSNEQFF
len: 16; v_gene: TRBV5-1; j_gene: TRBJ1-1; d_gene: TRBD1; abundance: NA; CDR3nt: TGCGCCAGCAGCTTAGACAGGGGAGGGGTAAACACTGAAGCTTTCTTT; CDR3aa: CASSLDRGGVNTEAFF
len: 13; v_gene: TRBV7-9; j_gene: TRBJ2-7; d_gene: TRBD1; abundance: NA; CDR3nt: TGTGCCAGCAGCCCAGGGGGCTACTACGAGCAGTACTTC; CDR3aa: CASSPGGYYEQYF
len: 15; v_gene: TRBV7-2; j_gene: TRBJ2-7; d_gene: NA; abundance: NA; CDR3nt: TGTGCCAGCAGCTTAGTTGGGGGGAGCCCTCGAGAGCAGTACTTC; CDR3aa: CASSLVGGSPREQYF
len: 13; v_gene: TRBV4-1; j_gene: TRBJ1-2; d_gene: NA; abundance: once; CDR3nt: TGCGCCAGCAGCCAAGATAGACGCGGGGGCTACACCTTC; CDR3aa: CASSQDRRGGYTF
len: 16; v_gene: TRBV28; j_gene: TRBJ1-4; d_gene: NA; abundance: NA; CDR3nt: TGTGCCAGCAGTTTATCGCAGGGGTTAAGTAATGAAAAACTGTTTTTT; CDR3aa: CASSLSQGLSNEKLFF
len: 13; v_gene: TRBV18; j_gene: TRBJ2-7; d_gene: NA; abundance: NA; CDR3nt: TGTGCCAGCTCACCGGTGCAGGGCTACGAGCAGTACTTC; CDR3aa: CASSPVQGYEQYF
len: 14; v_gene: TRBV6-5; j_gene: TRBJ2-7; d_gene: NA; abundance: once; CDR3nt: TGTGCCAGCAGTCCCCGGGGGACCTACGGCGAGCAGTACTTC; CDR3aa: CASSPRGTYGEQYF
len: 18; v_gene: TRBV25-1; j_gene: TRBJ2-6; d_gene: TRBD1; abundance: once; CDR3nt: TGTGCCAGCAGCGGGGGACAGGGGAACCCAACTGGGGCCAACGTCCTGACTTTC; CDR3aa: CASSGGQGNPTGANVLTF
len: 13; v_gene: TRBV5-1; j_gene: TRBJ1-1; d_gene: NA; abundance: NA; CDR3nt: TGCGCCAGCAGCTCCGGGACAAACACTGAAGCTTTCTTT; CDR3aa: CASSSGTNTEAFF
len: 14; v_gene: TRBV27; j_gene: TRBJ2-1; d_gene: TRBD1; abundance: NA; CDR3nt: TGTGCCAGCAGTTTAGGGACAGGGATCAATGAGCAGTTCTTC; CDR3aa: CASSLGTGINEQFF
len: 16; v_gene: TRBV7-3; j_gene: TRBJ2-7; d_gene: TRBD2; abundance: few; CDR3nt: TGTGCCAGCAGCTCCGAGACTAGCGGGATATCCTACGAGCAGTACTTC; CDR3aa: CASSSETSGISYEQYF
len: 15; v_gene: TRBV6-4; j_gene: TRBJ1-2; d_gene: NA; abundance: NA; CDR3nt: TGTGCCAGCACTGTAGGTTACAGATCTGACTATGGCTACACCTTC; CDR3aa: CASTVGYRSDYGYTF
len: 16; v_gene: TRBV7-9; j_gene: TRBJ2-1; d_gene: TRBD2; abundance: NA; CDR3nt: TGTTCCAGCAGCCCAAGAGGGACTAGCGGGAACAATGAGCAGTTCTTC; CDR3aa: CSSSPRGTSGNNEQFF
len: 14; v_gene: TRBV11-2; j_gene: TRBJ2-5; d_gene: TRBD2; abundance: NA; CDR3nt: TGTGCCAGCAGCTTAATGGCGGGAGGGGAGACCCAGTACTTC; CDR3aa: CASSLMAGGETQYF
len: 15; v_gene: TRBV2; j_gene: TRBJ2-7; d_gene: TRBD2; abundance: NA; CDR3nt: TGTGCCAGCAGAGACACTAGCGGGAGTACCTACGAGCAGTACTTC; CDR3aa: CASRDTSGSTYEQYF
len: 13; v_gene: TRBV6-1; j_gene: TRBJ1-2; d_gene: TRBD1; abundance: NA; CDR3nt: TGTGCCAGCAGTAAGGGGACAGGGGATGGCTACACCTTC; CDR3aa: CASSKGTGDGYTF
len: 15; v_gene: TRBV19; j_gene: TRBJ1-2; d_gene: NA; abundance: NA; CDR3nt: TGTGCCAGTAGTAGTAGTTCTACCGGGGACTATGGCTACACCTTC; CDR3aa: CASSSSSTGDYGYTF
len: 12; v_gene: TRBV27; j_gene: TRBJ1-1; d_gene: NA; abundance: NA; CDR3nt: TGTGCCAGTTGGCGGGTAAACACTGAAGCTTTCTTT; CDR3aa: CASWRVNTEAFF
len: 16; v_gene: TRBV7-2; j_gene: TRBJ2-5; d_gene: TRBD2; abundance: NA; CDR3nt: TGTGCCAGCAGCTTAGTAGCGGGAGAAATGAGGGAGACCCAGTACTTC; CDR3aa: CASSLVAGEMRETQYF
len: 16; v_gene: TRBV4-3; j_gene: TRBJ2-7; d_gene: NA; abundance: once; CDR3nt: TGCGCCAGCAGCCAAGATCTTCGAGCGCCTACCTACGAGCAGTACTTC; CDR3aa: CASSQDLRAPTYEQYF
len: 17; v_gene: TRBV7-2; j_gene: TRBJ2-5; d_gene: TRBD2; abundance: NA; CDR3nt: TGTGCCAGCAGCCCTCCCGGGGGGGATCCACGGAGGGAGACCCAGTACTTC; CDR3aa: CASSPPGGDPRRETQYF
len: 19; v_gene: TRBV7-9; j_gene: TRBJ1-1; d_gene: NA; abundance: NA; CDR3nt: TGTGCCAGCAGCTCTCTTATACTGTCGGGAGATTCTCAGGGCACTGAAGCTTTCTTT; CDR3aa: CASSSLILSGDSQGTEAFF
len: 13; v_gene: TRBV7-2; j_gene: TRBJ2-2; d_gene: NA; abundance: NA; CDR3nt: TGTGCCAGCAGCTTAGCTTTAACCGGGGAGCTGTTTTTT; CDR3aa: CASSLALTGELFF
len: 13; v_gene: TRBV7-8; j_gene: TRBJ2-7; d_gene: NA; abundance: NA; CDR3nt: TGTGCCAGCAGCCCGCGTGAGGGCTACGAGCAGTACTTC; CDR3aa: CASSPREGYEQYF
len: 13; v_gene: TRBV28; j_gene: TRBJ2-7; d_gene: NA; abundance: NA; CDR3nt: TGTGCCAGCAGTTTAATCACAGGGAGCGAGCAGTACTTC; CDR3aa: CASSLITGSEQYF
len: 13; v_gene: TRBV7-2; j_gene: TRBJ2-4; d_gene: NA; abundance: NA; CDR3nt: TGTGCCAGCAGCTTAGCGGAGGGTGACATTCAGTACTTC; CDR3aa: CASSLAEGDIQYF
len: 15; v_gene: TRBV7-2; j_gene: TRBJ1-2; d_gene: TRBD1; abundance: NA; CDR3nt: TGTGCCAGCAGCTTGGGCCAGGGACAGAACTATGGCTACACCTTC; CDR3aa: CASSLGQGQNYGYTF
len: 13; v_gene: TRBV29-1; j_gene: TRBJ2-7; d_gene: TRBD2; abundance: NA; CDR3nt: TGCAGCGTGGCCGGGACTAGTGAATTTGAGCAGTACTTC; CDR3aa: CSVAGTSEFEQYF
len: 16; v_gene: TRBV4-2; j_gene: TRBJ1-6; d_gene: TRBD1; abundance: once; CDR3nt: TGTGCCAGCAGCCAAGAAGGGACAGGGGATAATTCACCCCTCCACTTT; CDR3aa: CASSQEGTGDNSPLHF
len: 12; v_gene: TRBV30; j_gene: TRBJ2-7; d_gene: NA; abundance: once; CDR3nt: TGTGCCTGGAGTGTACCACAGGTCGAGCAGTACTTC; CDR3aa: CAWSVPQVEQYF
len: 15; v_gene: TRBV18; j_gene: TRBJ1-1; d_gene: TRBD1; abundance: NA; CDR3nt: TGTGCCAGCTCACCAGGGGACAGGCCGAACACTGAAGCTTTCTTT; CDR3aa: CASSPGDRPNTEAFF
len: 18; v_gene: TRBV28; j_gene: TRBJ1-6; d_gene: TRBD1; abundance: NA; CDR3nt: TGTGCCAGCAGTTCGAACGACAGGGCGGTTTTGGCTCCTTCACCCCTCCACTTT; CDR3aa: CASSSNDRAVLAPSPLHF
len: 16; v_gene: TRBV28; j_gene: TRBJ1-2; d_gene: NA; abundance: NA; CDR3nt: TGTGCCAGCAGGCTCACCCCCGGGGGTTCAAACTATGGCTACACCTTC; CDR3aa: CASRLTPGGSNYGYTF
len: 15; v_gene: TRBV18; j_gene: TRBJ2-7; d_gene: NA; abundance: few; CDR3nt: TGTGCCAGCTCACCCCGACTGGGGGCTCCCTACGAGCAGTACTTC; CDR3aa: CASSPRLGAPYEQYF
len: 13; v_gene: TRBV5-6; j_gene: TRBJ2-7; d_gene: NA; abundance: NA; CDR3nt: TGTGCCAGCAGCTTGGAAGTTACCTACGAGCAGTACTTC; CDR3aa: CASSLEVTYEQYF
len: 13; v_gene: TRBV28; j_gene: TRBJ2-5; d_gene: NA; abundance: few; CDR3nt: TGTGCCAGCAGTCCCCCAAGCCCAGAGACCCAGTACTTC; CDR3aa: CASSPPSPETQYF
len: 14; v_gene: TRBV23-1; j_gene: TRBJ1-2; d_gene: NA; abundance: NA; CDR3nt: TGCGCCAGCAGTCCTATGACACTTCCCTATGGCTACACCTTC; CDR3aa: CASSPMTLPYGYTF
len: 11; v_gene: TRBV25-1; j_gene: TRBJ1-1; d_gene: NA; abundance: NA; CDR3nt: TGTGCCAGCAGTGCGACAGTTGAAGCTTTCTTT; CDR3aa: CASSATVEAFF
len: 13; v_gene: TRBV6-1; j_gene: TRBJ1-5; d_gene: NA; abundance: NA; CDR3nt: TGTGCCAGCAGGAGCCGTAGCTATCAGCCCCAGCATTTT; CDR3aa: CASRSRSYQPQHF
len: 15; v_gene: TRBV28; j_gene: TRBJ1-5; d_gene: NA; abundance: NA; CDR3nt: TGTGCCAGCAGTTTAAGGGGTGTGGGCAATCAGCCCCAGCATTTT; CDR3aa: CASSLRGVGNQPQHF
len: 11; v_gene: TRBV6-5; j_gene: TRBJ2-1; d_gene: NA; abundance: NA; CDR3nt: TGTGCCAGCAGGTATGGCTGTGAGCAGTTCTTC; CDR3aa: CASRYGCEQFF
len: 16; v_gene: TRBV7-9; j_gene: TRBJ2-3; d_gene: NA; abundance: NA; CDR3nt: TGTGCCAGCAGCCCCTTGAAAGGGGCGGTCACAGATACGCAGTATTTT; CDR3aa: CASSPLKGAVTDTQYF
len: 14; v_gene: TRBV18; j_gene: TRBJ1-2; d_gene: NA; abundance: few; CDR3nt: TGTGCCAGCTCACCCGAGACAGCCTCCTATGGCTACACCTTC; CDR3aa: CASSPETASYGYTF
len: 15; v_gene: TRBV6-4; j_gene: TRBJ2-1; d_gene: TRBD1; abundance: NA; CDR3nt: TGTGCCAGCAGTTCCGGACAGGGATCATACAATGAGCAGTTCTTC; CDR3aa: CASSSGQGSYNEQFF